A selection of T cell receptor beta chains follows, all from one sample in a study of T cell responses to AZD1222 COVID-19 vaccine. Sequencing was performed with immunoSEQ multiplex PCR; in TCRdb, only in-frame clones are kept and a portion is missing. The data hold 150,000 to 200,000 clones, with approximately 94% observed a single time. Sample: peripheral blood, taken on day 0 of AZD1222 vaccination. The receptor set was obtained from an adult in good health. CDR3s include the opening cysteine and the closing phenylalanine or tryptophan. The D gene is left open where the match is weak. Clone size is stated in some rows and not others, as once, few, many or a class when expanded.

j_call clone_size v_call d_call cdr3_length cdr3_aa cdr3_nt
TRBJ1-5 - TRBV6-5 TRBD1 14 CASKDRGFAQPQHF TGTGCCAGCAAGGACAGGGGCTTCGCTCAGCCCCAGCATTTT
TRBJ1-1 - TRBV5-1 - 15 CASRDGRGYGTEAFF TGCGCCAGCAGGGACGGCAGGGGTTACGGCACTGAAGCTTTCTTT
TRBJ1-3 - TRBV19 TRBD1 16 CASSTGTGFRGNTIYF TGTGCCAGTAGTACCGGGACAGGGTTTCGGGGAAACACCATATATTTT
TRBJ1-4 - TRBV4-1 TRBD1 17 CASSPWTGGTLGPKLFF TGCGCCAGCAGCCCATGGACAGGGGGGACCTTGGGCCCAAAACTGTTTTTT
TRBJ1-1 - TRBV4-2 - 14 CASSQGLRNTEAFF TGTGCCAGCAGCCAAGGGCTCAGGAACACTGAAGCTTTCTTT
TRBJ2-2 - TRBV6-1 - 15 CASSEGVGGAGELFF TGTGCCAGCAGTGAAGGGGTGGGAGGTGCCGGGGAGCTGTTTTTT
TRBJ2-1 - TRBV6-6 TRBD1 16 CASSYGTGVTYNEQFF TGTGCCAGCAGTTACGGGACAGGAGTGACCTACAATGAGCAGTTCTTC
TRBJ2-2 - TRBV6-5 - 12 CASTRDTGELFF TGTGCCAGCACTAGGGACACCGGGGAGCTGTTTTTT
TRBJ2-7 - TRBV9 TRBD2 12 CASSVSSGKQYF TGTGCCAGCAGCGTTAGTAGCGGGAAGCAGTACTTC
TRBJ2-7 - TRBV11-2 - 15 CASSSPTRSSYEQYF TGTGCCAGCAGCTCGCCGACGAGGAGCTCCTACGAGCAGTACTTC
TRBJ1-3 - TRBV12-3/TRBV12-4 - 13 CASSLGGPGTIYF TGTGCCAGCAGTTTGGGGGGGCCCGGCACCATATATTTT
TRBJ2-7 - TRBV4-1 TRBD2 17 CASSQSRTSGRAYEQYF TGCGCCAGCAGCCAAAGCCGGACTAGCGGGAGGGCCTACGAGCAGTACTTC
TRBJ1-1 - TRBV6-6 - 12 CASSYGGTEAFF TGTGCCAGCAGTTATGGGGGCACTGAAGCTTTCTTT
TRBJ2-7 - TRBV29-1 TRBD1 12 CSTRDRIDEQYF TGCAGCACCCGGGACAGGATCGACGAGCAGTACTTC
TRBJ1-2 - TRBV3-1/TRBV3-2 - 14 CASSQDVASLAFTF TGTGCCAGCAGCCAAGATGTAGCATCCCTCGCCTTCACCTTC
TRBJ2-1 - TRBV28 TRBD2 16 CASTLRAGSSYNEQFF TGTGCCAGCACCCTCCGAGCGGGAAGCTCCTACAATGAGCAGTTCTTC
TRBJ1-5 - TRBV3-1/TRBV3-2 - 15 CASSQDLQGTQPQHF TGTGCCAGCAGCCAAGATCTCCAGGGCACTCAGCCCCAGCATTTT
TRBJ2-1 once TRBV6-5 - 15 CASRPTRGDYNEQFF TGTGCCAGCAGACCCACGAGGGGGGACTACAATGAGCAGTTCTTC
TRBJ2-7 - TRBV5-4 - 14 CASSFAQEPYEQYF TGTGCCAGCAGCTTCGCCCAGGAGCCCTACGAGCAGTACTTC
TRBJ2-5 - TRBV9 TRBD1 13 CASSVEQGETQYF TGTGCCAGCAGCGTAGAACAGGGGGAGACCCAGTACTTC
TRBJ1-5 - TRBV5-6 TRBD1 16 CASNTRGTGDNQPQHF TGTGCCAGCAACACTCGGGGGACAGGGGACAATCAGCCCCAGCATTTT
TRBJ1-3 - TRBV23-1 - 16 CASSPPTQRSGNTIYF TGCGCCAGCAGTCCTCCGACACAACGCTCTGGAAACACCATATATTTT
TRBJ1-1 - TRBV6-5 - 14 CASNQEGRGMSAFF TGTGCCAGCAACCAGGAGGGCAGGGGCATGTCGGCTTTCTTT
TRBJ2-3 - TRBV11-3 TRBD2 14 CASSGSGSTDTQYF TGTGCCAGCAGTGGTAGCGGGAGCACAGATACGCAGTATTTT
TRBJ1-1 - TRBV30 - 14 CAWRAGLAGTEAFF TGTGCCTGGAGAGCCGGGCTGGCAGGCACTGAAGCTTTCTTT
TRBJ1-2 - TRBV28 - 14 CATRVTATKGGYTF TGTGCCACACGGGTCACGGCGACTAAAGGAGGCTACACCTTC
TRBJ2-1 - TRBV6-2/TRBV6-3 TRBD2 16 CASSYSGLAGANEQFF TGTGCCAGCAGTTACTCCGGACTAGCGGGAGCGAATGAGCAGTTCTTC
TRBJ1-1 - TRBV7-2 TRBD1 13 CASSPGGNTEAFF TGTGCCAGCAGTCCAGGGGGGAACACTGAAGCTTTCTTT
TRBJ2-1 - TRBV23-1 TRBD2 17 CASSRPLAGGSYNEQFF TGCGCCAGCAGTCGCCCACTAGCGGGAGGATCCTACAATGAGCAGTTCTTC
TRBJ1-1 - TRBV25-1 - 16 CASSVGGVGGKTEAFF TGTGCCAGCAGTGTAGGCGGAGTGGGGGGGAAGACTGAAGCTTTCTTT
TRBJ1-4 once TRBV30 - 16 CAWTPYGAGEYEKLFF TGTGCCTGGACCCCCTATGGGGCGGGGGAGTATGAAAAACTGTTTTTT
TRBJ1-2 once TRBV25-1 - 14 CASSERTRNYGYTF TGTGCCAGCAGTGAAAGGACACGGAACTATGGCTACACCTTC
TRBJ2-7 - TRBV2 - 13 CASRDFSTYEQYF TGTGCCAGTAGGGACTTCTCCACCTACGAGCAGTACTTC
TRBJ1-1 - TRBV5-1 - 15 CASSLSLGTNTEAFF TGCGCCAGCAGCCTATCCCTTGGAACGAACACTGAAGCTTTCTTT
TRBJ2-7 - TRBV19 TRBD2 15 CASRRLAGGPDEQYF TGTGCCAGTAGGCGGCTAGCGGGAGGGCCGGACGAGCAGTACTTC
TRBJ2-2 - TRBV6-5 - 11 CASRLKSELFF TGTGCCAGCAGACTGAAATCGGAGCTGTTTTTT
TRBJ2-7 - TRBV27 - 15 CASSRVIQGGGEQYF TGTGCCAGCAGTCGAGTGATACAGGGAGGAGGAGAGCAGTACTTC
TRBJ2-2 few TRBV10-3 - 14 CAIRGSANTGELFF TGTGCCATCAGGGGCAGTGCGAACACCGGGGAGCTGTTTTTT
TRBJ2-1 - TRBV19 - 16 CASSITGDSVYNEQFF TGTGCCAGTAGTATTACAGGGGACTCCGTTTACAATGAGCAGTTCTTC
TRBJ1-4 - TRBV5-1 - 15 CASSLASSGAEKLFF TGCGCCAGCAGCTTGGCCTCGTCAGGGGCTGAAAAACTGTTTTTT
TRBJ1-4 - TRBV2 TRBD1 16 CASTRQGARTNEKLFF TGTGCCAGCACCCGCCAGGGGGCGCGCACTAATGAAAAACTGTTTTTT
TRBJ1-2 - TRBV29-1 - 11 CSVGETYGYTF TGCAGCGTAGGAGAGACTTACGGCTACACCTTC
TRBJ2-3 - TRBV10-1 TRBD2 16 CASSERKAGEIDTQYF TGCGCCAGCAGTGAACGGAAAGCGGGAGAGATAGATACGCAGTATTTT
TRBJ1-1 - TRBV29-1 TRBD1 18 CSVAGTGREFFMNTEAFF TGCAGCGTTGCTGGGACAGGGAGGGAGTTTTTCATGAACACTGAAGCTTTCTTT
TRBJ2-7 - TRBV9 - 14 CASSVGNGPYEQYF TGTGCCAGCAGCGTAGGCAACGGCCCTTACGAGCAGTACTTC
TRBJ2-7 - TRBV7-9 - 14 CASSPDGSPYEQYF TGTGCCAGCAGCCCGGACGGCAGTCCCTACGAGCAGTACTTC
TRBJ1-6 - TRBV19 - 15 CASSTGNTNNSPLHF TGTGCCAGTAGTACCGGGAATACTAATAATTCACCCCTCCACTTT
TRBJ2-2 - TRBV10-2 - 16 CASSEQGGSWAGELFF TGCGCCAGCAGTGAGCAGGGGGGTAGTTGGGCCGGGGAGCTGTTTTTT
TRBJ2-3 - TRBV6-5 TRBD1 14 CASKGTGGADTQYF TGTGCCAGTAAAGGGACAGGGGGCGCAGATACGCAGTATTTT
TRBJ2-7 - TRBV5-1 TRBD2 15 CASSWTSGSSYEQYF TGCGCCAGCAGCTGGACTAGCGGGAGTTCCTACGAGCAGTACTTC
TRBJ1-1 - TRBV7-6 - 13 CASSLQKNTEAFF TGTGCCAGCAGCCTGCAGAAGAACACTGAAGCTTTCTTT
TRBJ1-1 - TRBV29-1 - 13 CSVLQAVNTEAFF TGCAGCGTCCTACAGGCAGTGAACACTGAAGCTTTCTTT
TRBJ1-2 - TRBV9 TRBD1 14 CASSGTGGYYGYTF TGTGCCAGCAGCGGGACAGGGGGCTACTATGGCTACACCTTC
TRBJ1-2 - TRBV19 - 13 CASSIDPGYGYTF TGTGCCAGTAGTATAGATCCGGGGTATGGCTACACCTTC
TRBJ2-6 - TRBV28 - 16 CASSLFSRAGANVLTF TGTGCCAGCAGTTTATTTTCCAGGGCTGGGGCCAACGTCCTGACTTTC
TRBJ2-5 - TRBV7-9 TRBD2 16 CASSARTSGTQETQYF TGTGCCAGCAGCGCCAGGACTAGCGGGACCCAAGAGACCCAGTACTTC
TRBJ2-7 - TRBV2 TRBD1 15 CASFWTGTGTYEQYF TGTGCCAGCTTCTGGACCGGGACAGGGACCTACGAGCAGTACTTC
TRBJ2-5 - TRBV9 TRBD2 17 CASSVVPSVLAGGTQYF TGTGCCAGCAGCGTTGTCCCATCTGTACTAGCGGGGGGGACCCAGTACTTC
TRBJ2-1 - TRBV11-2 TRBD2 15 CASSLVASGSHEQFF TGTGCCAGCAGCTTAGTAGCTAGCGGGAGTCATGAGCAGTTCTTC